This T cell receptor (beta chain) was captured in a study of blood T cell repertoires in COVID-19. As for the study in general: From the United States, Italy and Spain came samples of acute and convalescent COVID-19. The analysed material was cDNA or gDNA that came from T cells, B-cell-depleted T cells, or PBMCs.

This CDR3 has 11 amino acids. Germline lookup yields CDR1 SQVTM and CDR2 ANQGSEA. Trimming removed 2 bases from V and 4 bases from J, with 5 bases in between. This clone showed up just once. Original data processing: Amplification of reference gene primers was used by the study to estimate nucleated cell counts. Repertoires were generated with immunoSEQ multiplex PCR, while TCRdb's copy carries only in-frame clones and drops some. That table furnishes V, J and clone size, whereas the DNA furnished D and trimming. The sample has some 300,000 clones; over 80% are singletons. Material for sequencing was peripheral blood. The rearrangement joins TRBV29-1 to TRBJ1-2; the D is unclear. The sequence came from a woman aged 45-65 years with COVID-19, enrolled during active disease. CDR3 amino acids: CSVETAYGYTF. In DNA, the CDR3 is TGCAGCGTTGAAACAGCCTATGGCTACACCTTC.